The TCR beta chain described here comes from a study of T cells in Graves' hyperthyroidism and ophthalmopathy. This clonotype occurred many times. Its matching antigen is unknown. Diagnoses were made from clinical symptoms, serum measures (thyroxine and TRAb), thyroid ultrasound and orbital computed tomography. Germline V lookup: CDR1 GTSNPN, CDR2 SVGIG (reference sequence). Trimming cost V 2 bases and J 4 bases, with 6 bases left between them. This CDR3 has 11 amino acids. Study-wide results and caveats: Blood also held most thyroid clonotypes expanded beyond 0.001. From stable hyperthyroidism, ophthalmopathy was set apart by a 13 V-J model.

From RNA transcripts, TCR beta CDR3 regions were amplified. TCR CDR3 underwent first-round RT-PCR with the HTBI primer set. TCRdb analysed the multiplex PCR reads with MiXCR anew, one entry per CDR3 protein. The sample includes approximately 330,000 distinct CDR3 sequences, roughly a fifth of them seen just once. The specimen sequenced was blood. The TCR originated in a woman in her 50s with Graves' hyperthyroidism. This chain uses TRBV30 with TRBJ2-7, with unresolved D. CDR3: CAWSPGYEQYF. The CDR3 nucleotides read TGTGCCTGGAGTCCCGGATACGAGCAGTACTTC.